Below are 29 T cell receptor beta chains sequenced from a single sample in a study of memory CD4+ T cells and cytomegalovirus serostatus. The sort gate was single viable CD3+CD4+CD8-CD45RO+ cells for memory CD4+ T cells. The protocol was immunoSEQ multiplex PCR, while the TCRdb copy is restricted to in-frame clones and leaves out a portion. The table lists 56,000 or so clones, around 76% of them singletons, with roughly 1.5% in the top ten. Sample: memory CD4+ T cells from blood. These receptors were obtained from an adult in good health and CMV-seronegative.

The chain uses TRBV11-2 and TRBJ1-3, with D unclear. V lost 5 bases, J lost 4 bases, and 6 bases lay in between. In germline, CDR1 is SGHAT, CDR2 FQNNGV. The CDR3 runs 12 residues. The CDR3 loop is CASSLPGNTIYF. The CDR3 nucleotides read TGTGCCAGCAGCCTCCCGGGAAACACCATATATTTT.

This sequence joins TRBV27 and TRBJ2-1; D perhaps matches TRBD2 (6 bases). Germline V gene sequence: CDR1 MNHEY, CDR2 SMNVEV (reference sequence). Trimming cost V 2 bases and J 2 bases, with 13 bases left between them. The CDR3 spans 16 residues. The CDR3 bases are TGTGCCAGCAGTTTAACCTTGACTAGGGCCTACAATGAGCAGTTCTTC. Its translation is CASSLTLTRAYNEQFF.

A single count supports this clone. The chain combines TRBV14 with TRBJ2-3, with 7 positions matching TRBD2. The ends lost 5 bases at V and 2 bases at J; junction bases unmatched: 7. The CDR3 runs to 15 residues. Germline CDR1 SGHDN, CDR2 FVKESK. The DNA of the CDR3 is TGTGCCAGCAGCGAATGGGGGGGAGTCACAGATACGCAGTATTTT. Its protein product is CASSEWGGVTDTQYF.

This chain links TRBV19 with TRBJ1-1; TRBD1 matches at 9 bases. The CDR3 covers 16 residues. V shed 5 bases and J 4 bases; nucleotides not matched to a gene: 11. Germline-derived CDR1 and CDR2 are LNHDA and SQIVND (reference sequence). The CDR3 is CASSPGWTGVSTEAFF. The CDR3 coding sequence is TGTGCCAGTAGTCCAGGATGGACAGGGGTGAGCACTGAAGCTTTCTTT.

This chain links TRBV19 with TRBJ2-1; 9 bases line up with TRBD2. CDR1 is LNHDA, CDR2 SQIVND, per germline (reference sequence). The CDR3 consists of 14 residues. The ends lost 7 bases at V and 4 bases at J; junction bases unmatched: 5. CDR3 amino acids: CASNSAGGYNEQFF. In DNA form, the CDR3 reads TGTGCCAGTAATTCGGCGGGAGGGTACAATGAGCAGTTCTTC.

The chain combines TRBV5-1 with TRBJ1-1; possible D gene TRBD1, 5 bases. This CDR3 region has 13 residues. V was cut by 7 bases and J by 3 bases, with 13 bases left in between. Germline assignment: CDR1 SGHRS and CDR2 YFSETQ. The CDR3 coding sequence is TGCGCCAGCCACAGTGGGGGTTACACTGAAGCTTTCTTT. It specifies CASHSGGYTEAFF. The variable domain in full, with the rest retrieved from reference TRBV5-1 and TRBJ1-1, is KAGVTQTPRYLIKTRGQQVTLSCSPISGHRSVSWYQQTPGQGLQFLFEYFSETQRNKGNFPGRFSGRQFSNSRSEMNVSTLELGDSALYLCASHSGGYTEAFFGQGTRLTVV.

The sample holds one count of this clone. The chain carries TRBV5-4 and TRBJ1-4, with 8 bases identical to TRBD1. The J segment lost 4 bases and the V segment lost 4 bases, leaving 6 bases of the junction unmatched. Germline CDR1 reads SGHNT; CDR2 reads YYREEE (reference sequence). The CDR3 covers 15 residues. The CDR3 loop reads CASSPTGDVNEKLFF. CDR3 in DNA: TGTGCCAGCAGCCCGACAGGGGACGTTAATGAAAAACTGTTTTTT.

The V call is TRBV6-6, the J call TRBJ1-4; possibly TRBD1 for D (5 bases). The CDR3 has 13 residues. Germline V gene data show CDR1 as MNHNY and CDR2 as SVGAGI (reference sequence). The V and J ends lost 5 bases and 8 bases respectively, with 12 bases between them. CDR3: CASSATGLEKLFF. The CDR3 nucleotides are TGTGCCAGCAGTGCTACAGGTTTAGAAAAACTGTTTTTT.

The rearrangement links TRBV5-3 to TRBJ2-2; TRBD2 matches at 14 bases. TRBV5-3 is sorted into the ORF group, with uncertain function. CDR3 length: 19 residues. With 4 bases clipped from V and 0 bases from J, the junction kept 8 bases outside the gene matches. The CDR3 sequence is CARSQGTSGGGANTGELFF. The CDR3 nucleotides are TGTGCCAGAAGCCAGGGGACTAGCGGGGGTGGCGCGAACACCGGGGAGCTGTTTTTT.

The rearrangement links TRBV7-3 to TRBJ1-1; D is possibly TRBD1 (5 bases). Germline lookup yields CDR1 SGHTA and CDR2 FQGTGA. Trimming left V 2 bases short and J 4 bases short, with 8 bases between. The CDR3 is made up of 13 amino acids. The CDR3 protein is CASSLSGGTEAFF. Here the CDR3 DNA reads TGTGCCAGCAGCTTATCTGGGGGCACTGAAGCTTTCTTT.

The chain uses TRBV7-2 and TRBJ2-5; D gene uncertain. Germline V gene sequence: CDR1 SGHTA, CDR2 FQGNSA. V was pared by 5 bases and J by 2 bases, with 6 bases between. This CDR3 region has 12 residues. The DNA of the CDR3 is TGTGCCAGCAGCCGGTCTCAAGAGACCCAGTACTTC. As protein: CASSRSQETQYF.

The chain combines TRBV5-5 with TRBJ1-1; 11 bases are shared with TRBD1. CDR3 length equals 15 residues. The V gene's germline CDR1 is SGHKS and CDR2 YYEKEE (reference sequence). The J segment lost 2 bases and the V segment lost 4 bases, leaving 4 bases of the junction unmatched. The CDR3 sequence is CASSRDRGFNTEAFF. Here the CDR3 DNA reads TGTGCCAGCAGCAGGGACAGGGGGTTTAACACTGAAGCTTTCTTT.

V and J are TRBV14 and TRBJ1-1; 7 positions match TRBD1. Germline CDR1 reads SGHDN; CDR2 reads FVKESK. V was pared by 4 bases and J by 3 bases, with 8 bases of the junction left unmatched. CDR3 length: 15 residues. The CDR3 region is CASSLMTGRDTEAFF. DNA of the CDR3: TGTGCCAGCAGCCTGATGACAGGGAGGGACACTGAAGCTTTCTTT.

This clone was seen a single time. The gene calls are TRBV2 and TRBJ2-2, with 8 bases that match TRBD2. This CDR3 has 16 amino acids. V lost 2 bases and J lost 6; bases outside the gene matches: 8. The V gene's germline CDR1 is SNHLY and CDR2 FYNNEI. The CDR3 sequence: CASSERGLGYPGELFF. In nucleotides, the CDR3 is TGTGCCAGCAGTGAAAGGGGACTAGGTTACCCCGGGGAGCTGTTTTTT. The variable domain in full, completed from reference TRBV2 and TRBJ2-2, reads EPEVTQTPSHQVTQMGQEVILRCVPISNHLYFYWYRQILGQKVEFLVSFYNNEISEKSEIFDDQFSVERPDGSNFTLKIRSTKLEDSAMYFCASSERGLGYPGELFFGEGSRLTVL.

The genes are TRBV7-9 and TRBJ1-6; weak D call: TRBD1 (6 bases). Trimming took 3 bases from V and 7 from J, leaving 16 bases between them. CDR3 length equals 16 residues. Germline V gene sequence: CDR1 SEHNR, CDR2 FQNEAQ (reference sequence). CDR3 nucleotides: TGTGCCAGCAGCTTCCAGGGAGGGGGGCCCAATTCACCCCTCCACTTT. This gives the protein CASSFQGGGPNSPLHF.

The chain links TRBV5-3 to TRBJ1-5; a possible D gene is TRBD1 (5 bases). TRBV5-3 is recorded as an ORF, its role being uncertain. CDR3 length: 17 amino acids. Between the trimmed V and J ends, which lost 4 bases and 2 bases, there was a span of 19 bases. CDR3 DNA: TGTGCCAGAAGCGTTCCCCCGGGGCTTAGGGGCAATCAGCCCCAGCATTTT. This translates into CARSVPPGLRGNQPQHF.

The chain carries TRBV23-1 and TRBJ1-2, with D perhaps matching TRBD1 (5 bases). TRBV23-1 is filed as an ORF, its function uncertain. Trimming removed 0 bases from V and 6 bases from J, with 11 bases in between. This CDR3 spans 14 amino acids. CDR3: CASSQSAGSNGYTF. The CDR3 coding sequence is TGCGCCAGCAGTCAATCGGCAGGGTCCAATGGCTACACCTTC.

V gene TRBV4-1 combines with J gene TRBJ1-1, with D possibly TRBD1 on 5 matching bases. CDR3 length: 14 residues. V was shortened by 0 bases and J by 9 bases, with 14 bases between the two germline ends. Looked up from germline, CDR1 is MGHRA and CDR2 is YSYEKL. CDR3 residues: CASSQDWDGQKAFF. The CDR3 bases are TGCGCCAGCAGCCAAGATTGGGACGGACAAAAAGCTTTCTTT.

The V gene is TRBV28, the J gene TRBJ1-2, with TRBD1 matching over 9 bases. Germline assignment: CDR1 MDHEN and CDR2 SYDVKM. This CDR3 has 15 amino acids. V dropped 5 bases and J dropped 8; count of bases not matched to a gene: 12. CDR3 bases: TGTGCCAGCAGTCCCGGGGACCACAGGGGGCTGGGCTACACCTTC. The encoded protein is CASSPGDHRGLGYTF.

The rearrangement joins TRBV7-6 to TRBJ1-2; D is unclear. Germline-derived CDR1 and CDR2 are SGHVS and FNYEAQ. CDR3 length equals 14 residues. The V end was cut by 1 base, the J end by 0 bases, with 6 bases between. This CDR3 reads CASSLDGANYGYTF. CDR3 nucleotide sequence: TGTGCCAGCAGCTTAGACGGAGCTAACTATGGCTACACCTTC.

The chain links TRBV2 to TRBJ2-1; D perhaps matches TRBD2 (6 bases). This CDR3 comprises 14 residues. Between the trimmed V and J ends, which lost 9 bases and 0 bases, there was a span of 12 bases. Germline CDR1 reads SNHLY; CDR2 reads FYNNEI. CDR3 DNA sequence: TGTGCCAGTGAGCCCGGGAGCTCCTACAATGAGCAGTTCTTC. It codes for CASEPGSSYNEQFF. Full variable domain (remainder filled in from reference TRBV2 and TRBJ2-1): EPEVTQTPSHQVTQMGQEVILRCVPISNHLYFYWYRQILGQKVEFLVSFYNNEISEKSEIFDDQFSVERPDGSNFTLKIRSTKLEDSAMYFCASEPGSSYNEQFFGPGTRLTVL.

This chain connects TRBV5-6 to TRBJ2-2; TRBD1 matches 10 bases. V gave up 4 bases and J gave up 5 bases; unmatched junction bases: 11. CDR1 is SGHDT and CDR2 is YYEEEE in the germline V gene. The CDR3 is 17 residues long. In nucleotides, the CDR3 is TGTGCCAGCAGCGTCAGACAGGGGGCTTTGAGAACCGGGGAGCTGTTTTTT. Residues: CASSVRQGALRTGELFF.

This chain joins TRBV30 and TRBJ1-5, with D possibly being TRBD1 (6 bases). The CDR3 runs 13 residues. Germline V gene lookup returns CDR1 GTSNPN and CDR2 SVGIG (reference sequence). The V and J ends lost 2 bases and 4 bases respectively, with 9 bases between them. CDR3 sequence: CAWSHDRNQPQHF. CDR3 sequence (DNA): TGTGCCTGGAGTCACGACAGGAATCAGCCCCAGCATTTT. Together with reference TRBV30 and TRBJ1-5, the CDR3 gives the full variable domain: SQTIHQWPATLVQPVGSPLSLECTVEGTSNPNLYWYRQAAGRGLQLLFYSVGIGQISSEVPQNLSASRPQDRQFILSSKKLLLSDSGFYLCAWSHDRNQPQHFGDGTRLSIL.

The gene calls are TRBV28 and TRBJ2-3; 8 nucleotides align to TRBD1. CDR3 length: 14 residues. The trim removed 7 bases at V and 5 bases at J, leaving 8 bases unmatched. The germline V gene has CDR1 MDHEN and CDR2 SYDVKM. CDR3 loop: CASNPGGAIDTQYF. The CDR3 region has the DNA TGTGCCAGCAATCCAGGGGGCGCGATAGATACGCAGTATTTT.

This clone was seen a few times. The rearrangement links TRBV2 to TRBJ1-1; D is uncertain. This CDR3 contains 14 residues. With 1 base removed from V and 7 bases from J, the gap between germline ends came to 13 bases. Germline lookup yields CDR1 SNHLY and CDR2 FYNNEI. CDR3 amino acids: CASSEVAGGREAFF. DNA for the CDR3: TGTGCCAGCAGTGAAGTAGCGGGAGGGCGTGAAGCTTTCTTT.

This clone showed up just a few times. The DNA is omitted, as the CDR3 cannot be located on it reliably, and the CDR3 follows TCRdb's listing. J is TRBJ1-1 and V is TRBV6-5. Including both end residues, the CDR3 is 14 amino acids long. Germline lookup yields CDR1 MNHEY and CDR2 SVGAGI. The CDR3 protein is CASSFGPGRAEAFF.

The chain is built from TRBV4-3 and TRBJ2-3; 12 positions agree with TRBD2. The CDR3 spans 16 residues. In germline, CDR1 is LGHNA, CDR2 YSLEER. V shed 4 bases, J shed 6 bases, and the junction held 8 bases outside the gene matches. The CDR3 DNA is TGCGCCAGCAGCCGAATACTAGCGGGGGGAAGGGATACGCAGTATTTT. This codes for CASSRILAGGRDTQYF.

V gene TRBV6-1 combines with J gene TRBJ1-5; D is undetermined. The CDR3 is 15 residues long. V gave up 2 bases and J gave up 3 bases, with 11 bases separating them. Germline V lookup: CDR1 MNHNS, CDR2 SASEGT. CDR3 loop: CASSENRVSNQPQHF. The CDR3 DNA reads TGTGCCAGCAGTGAAAATCGAGTATCCAATCAGCCCCAGCATTTT.

The gene calls are TRBV9 and TRBJ1-1; D unclear. Germline CDR1 and CDR2: SGDLS and YYNGEE. This CDR3 region has 11 residues. With 4 bases removed from V and 5 bases from J, the gap between germline ends came to 6 bases. The CDR3, as DNA: TGTGCCAGCAGCCCTACTACTGAAGCTTTCTTT. Translation gives CASSPTTEAFF.